This T cell receptor (beta chain) was captured in a study of shared clonotypes between healthy human individuals. The investigators split CD4+ cells into a CD45RA+ naive subset and a CD45RA-negative memory subset. On this clone itself: What it binds is unknown.

Clones were sequenced by immunoSEQ multiplex PCR, and TCRdb holds only the in-frame ones, with some missing. This table has over a million clones, around 76% appearing once. Study-wide findings and caveats: Sampling covered blood only; tissue repertoires likely differ. Clonotypes that were shared across a handful of donors made up around 5% of naive CD4 clonotypes.

V shed 4 bases and J 5 bases; nucleotides not matched to a gene: 14. This CDR3 region has 18 residues. Germline assignment: CDR1 SGHVS and CDR2 FQNEAQ. The TCR comes from a man aged 18 to 30 in good health. The sequenced sample was memory CD4+ T cells sorted from blood. Subset of the sample: CD45RA-negative fraction. The rearrangement uses TRBV7-8 and TRBJ1-4; 9 bases line up with TRBD1. DNA for the CDR3: TGTGCCAGCAGCTCCACCTTTACACAGGGGGCGCGGAATGAAAAACTGTTTTTT. Protein: CASSSTFTQGARNEKLFF.